This entry concerns a single T cell receptor (beta chain). The source of the sample is a study of T cell responses to AZD1222 COVID-19 vaccine. Trimming stripped 3 bases from V and 6 bases from J, with 12 bases between. Per germline, CDR1 SEHNR and CDR2 FQNEAQ (reference sequence). This CDR3 spans 13 amino acids. Data came from immunoSEQ multiplex PCR; TCRdb stores just in-frame clones and leaves some out. In the table there are about 120,000 clones, roughly 90% of which are singletons. This chain uses TRBV7-9 with TRBJ2-7; D may be TRBD2 (5 bases). The material sequenced was peripheral blood, taken on day 0 of AZD1222 vaccination. The TCR sequence derives from an adult in good health. CDR3 amino acids: CASSLSGASEQYF. CDR3 DNA: TGTGCCAGCAGCTTGAGCGGAGCATCCGAGCAGTACTTC. Variable domain in full (rest from reference TRBV7-9 and TRBJ2-7): DTGVSQNPRHKITKRGQNVTFRCDPISEHNRLYWYRQTLGQGPEFLTYFQNEAQLEKSRLLSDRFSAERPKGSFSTLEIQRTEQGDSAMYLCASSLSGASEQYFGPGTRLTVT.